This T cell receptor (beta chain) stems from a study of blood T cell repertoires in COVID-19. Study overall: COVID-19 samples, acute and convalescent, were from the United States, Italy and Spain. PBMCs, B-cell-depleted T cells, or T cells were the source of the cDNA or gDNA that made up the material.

Original handling: Counts of nucleated cells, estimated from reference gene primer amplification, were obtained. Using immunoSEQ multiplex PCR, the repertoire was profiled, and TCRdb retains in-frame clones only, with some absent. That table supplies the V and J calls and clone size; D and trimming were determined from the DNA. Among some 260,000 clones listed, about 91% were seen once. Trimming removed 0 bases from V and 2 bases from J, with 11 bases in between. The length of the CDR3 is 15 residues. The germline V gene has CDR1 SGHTS and CDR2 YDEGEE. V and J are TRBV5-8 and TRBJ2-5; D unresolved. Sample: peripheral blood. This receptor was taken from a man older than 75 with acute or convalescent COVID-19. The CDR3 loop is CASSLVRGPQETQYF. CDR3 nucleotides: TGTGCCAGCAGCTTGGTTCGTGGGCCTCAAGAGACCCAGTACTTC.